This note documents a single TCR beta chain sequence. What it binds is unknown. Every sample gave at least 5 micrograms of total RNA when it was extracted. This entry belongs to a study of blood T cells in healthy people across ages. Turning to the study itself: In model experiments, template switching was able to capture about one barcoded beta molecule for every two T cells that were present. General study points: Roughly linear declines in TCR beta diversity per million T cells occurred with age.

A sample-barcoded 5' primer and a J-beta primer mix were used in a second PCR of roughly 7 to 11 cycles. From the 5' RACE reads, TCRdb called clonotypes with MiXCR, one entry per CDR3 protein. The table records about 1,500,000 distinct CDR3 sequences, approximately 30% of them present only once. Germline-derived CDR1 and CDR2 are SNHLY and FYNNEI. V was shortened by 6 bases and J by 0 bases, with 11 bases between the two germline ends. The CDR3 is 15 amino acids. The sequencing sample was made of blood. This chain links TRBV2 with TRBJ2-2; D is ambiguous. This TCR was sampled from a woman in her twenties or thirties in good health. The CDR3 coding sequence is TGTGCCAGCAGATGGGGAAAGACGAACACCGGGGAGCTGTTTTTT. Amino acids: CASRWGKTNTGELFF.